The 18 T cell receptor beta chains listed next were all sequenced from one sample in a study of graft-versus-host responses after intestinal transplantation. Only in-frame clones appear in the TCRdb table, and some are missing; sequencing was by immunoSEQ multiplex PCR. Here the sample spans some 120,000 clones, approximately 94% being singletons. These receptors are not linked to any known antigen. Material: unstimulated CD4+ T cells sorted from spleen or lymph node cells, obtained before intestinal transplant. These TCRs come from a human donor who received an intestinal transplant.

In this sample, this clone turned up once. The chain joins TRBV5-6 to TRBJ1-3; perhaps TRBD1 as D (5 bases). Trimming took off 5 bases at V and 0 bases at J, with 12 bases between the two ends. From germline, CDR1 is SGHDT and CDR2 YYEEEE. The CDR3 totals 15 residues. CDR3 amino acids: CASRKRGDSGNTIYF. The CDR3, as DNA: TGTGCCAGCAGAAAAAGAGGGGACTCTGGAAACACCATATATTTT.

The V and J genes are TRBV10-2 and TRBJ2-7; 9 bases are a match to TRBD1. This CDR3 is built from 16 residues. The ends lost 6 bases at V and 4 bases at J; junction bases unmatched: 13. The germline V gene has CDR1 WSHSY and CDR2 SAAADI. CDR3 sequence: CASRDRGWGIGYEQYF. CDR3 nucleotides: TGCGCCAGCAGGGACAGGGGCTGGGGTATCGGTTACGAGCAGTACTTC.

This chain joins TRBV27 and TRBJ1-1; D perhaps matches TRBD1 (5 bases). Per germline, CDR1 MNHEY and CDR2 SMNVEV (reference sequence). Trimming left V 2 bases short and J 7 bases short, with 11 bases between. The CDR3 runs to 13 residues. CDR3 sequence (DNA): TGTGCCAGCAGTTTAGACAGACTTGGTGAAGCTTTCTTT. Encoded protein: CASSLDRLGEAFF.

Details on this clone: This specimen includes other DNA sequences encoding the same CDR3. CDR3 amino acids: CASSLAGTDTQYF. The CDR3 DNA reads as TGCGCCAGCAGCTTGGCAGGCACAGATACGCAGTATTTT. The chain uses TRBV5-1 and TRBJ2-3; D is uncertain. CDR1 and CDR2 from the germline V gene are SGHRS and YFSETQ. This CDR3 has 13 amino acids. Trimming left V 0 bases short and J 1 base short, with 3 bases between.

The chain carries TRBV4-1 and TRBJ2-1; D remains unclear. Trimming shortened V by 3 bases and J by 4 bases, and 13 bases separated the two germline ends. The CDR3 runs to 15 residues. The germline V gene has CDR1 MGHRA and CDR2 YSYEKL. Written as DNA, the CDR3 is TGCGCCAGCAGCCAGGGGTCCTCGATGTACAATGAGCAGTTCTTC. Translation: CASSQGSSMYNEQFF.

The genes are TRBV25-1 and TRBJ1-1; weak D call: TRBD1 (6 bases). V was pared by 7 bases and J by 0 bases, with 9 bases between. Germline V gene data show CDR1 as MGHDK and CDR2 as SYGVNS. The CDR3 covers 13 residues. The CDR3, as DNA: TGTGCCAGCACCAGGGGTCTGAACACTGAAGCTTTCTTT. It is translated as CASTRGLNTEAFF.

The V and J genes are TRBV6-1 and TRBJ1-1; the D is unclear. The length of the CDR3 is 12 residues. V lost 5 bases to trimming and J lost 3 bases, with 7 bases between them. The germline V gene encodes CDR1 MNHNS and CDR2 SASEGT. This chain's CDR3 is CASSNRDTEAFF. The CDR3 DNA reads as TGTGCCAGCAGTAACCGGGACACTGAAGCTTTCTTT.

V and J are TRBV11-3 and TRBJ1-1; 7 bases align to TRBD1. Trimming removed 3 bases from V and 8 bases from J; junction bases left unmatched: 3. The germline CDR1 and CDR2 sequences are SGHNT and YENEEA. The CDR3 has 12 residues. Here the CDR3 reads CASSFDRAEAFF. The CDR3 DNA follows: TGTGCCAGCAGCTTCGACAGGGCGGAAGCTTTCTTT. The complete variable domain, with remaining parts taken from reference TRBV11-3 and TRBJ1-1, reads EAGVVQSPRYKIIEKKQPVAFWCNPISGHNTLYWYLQNLGQGPELLIRYENEEAVDDSQLPKDRFSAERLKGVDSTLKIQPAELGDSAVYLCASSFDRAEAFFGQGTRLTVV.

The chain links TRBV5-1 to TRBJ2-1, with D unclear. The CDR3 is 14 amino acids. V dropped 0 bases and J dropped 4 bases, with 8 bases sitting between them. In germline, CDR1 is SGHRS, CDR2 YFSETQ. The CDR3 nucleotides are TGCGCCAGCAGCTTGGCCTTGGGGTACAATGAGCAGTTCTTC. Translating it yields CASSLALGYNEQFF.

On this clone: Additional DNA sequences in this sample encode the identical CDR3. This chain uses TRBV5-1 with TRBJ2-5; the D is unclear. Trimming took off 0 bases at V and 1 base at J, with 7 bases between the two ends. This CDR3 is built from 14 residues. The germline V gene encodes CDR1 SGHRS and CDR2 YFSETQ. CDR3 loop: CASSLAGTQETQYF. The CDR3 bases are TGCGCCAGCAGCTTGGCGGGCACCCAAGAGACCCAGTACTTC.

The V call is TRBV15, the J call TRBJ2-3, with 7 bases lining up with TRBD1. The CDR3 loop spans 15 amino acids. V was clipped by 6 bases and J by 3 bases; unmatched bases: 9. Looked up from germline, CDR1 is LNHNV and CDR2 is YYDKDF (reference sequence). The CDR3 nucleotides are TGTGCCACCAGTCCTGGACAGGAGGAGACAGATACGCAGTATTTT. Residues: CATSPGQEETDTQYF.

The chain has TRBV6-1 and TRBJ1-2, with D unclear. CDR3 length: 16 residues. Germline CDR1 reads MNHNS; CDR2 reads SASEGT. Trimming stripped 1 base from V and 4 bases from J, with 16 bases between. CDR3: CASSEVPEHSIYGYTF. In DNA, the CDR3 is TGTGCCAGCAGTGAAGTGCCCGAACACAGCATCTATGGCTACACCTTC.

The CDR3 DNA is TGTGCCAGCAGCGCCCGGAGTGCGGGGGGTTACAATGAGCAGTTCTTC. Protein: CASSARSAGGYNEQFF. This chain uses TRBV9 with TRBJ2-1, with 8 nucleotides matching TRBD2. CDR3 length: 16 amino acids. Germline V gene sequence: CDR1 SGDLS, CDR2 YYNGEE. The junction had 9 bases not matched to a gene; V was cut back by 3 bases and J by 4 bases.

The table lists this clone with a count of one. This chain links TRBV10-2 with TRBJ1-1; D call uncertain. The V gene's germline CDR1 is WSHSY and CDR2 SAAADI. CDR3 length: 15 residues. The V end was cut by 6 bases, the J end by 5 bases, with 19 bases between. CDR3 nucleotide sequence: TGCGCCAGCAGGGGGTTGGGAGGAGAAGGGACTGAAGCTTTCTTT. Amino acid sequence: CASRGLGGEGTEAFF.

This clone turned up a few times. This rearrangement joins TRBV19 to TRBJ1-6, with D hard to call. V shed 6 bases and J shed 3 bases, with 6 bases lying between them. The CDR3 covers 13 residues. Germline lookup yields CDR1 LNHDA and CDR2 SQIVND (reference sequence). CDR3 protein: CASRTDYNSPLHF. In DNA form, the CDR3 reads TGTGCCAGTAGGACGGACTATAATTCACCCCTCCACTTT. Combining the CDR3 with reference TRBV19 and TRBJ1-6 gives the whole variable domain DGGITQSPKYLFRKEGQNVTLSCEQNLNHDAMYWYRQDPGQGLRLIYYSQIVNDFQKGDIAEGYSVSREKKESFPLTVTSAQKNPTAFYLCASRTDYNSPLHFGNGTRLTVT.

This rearrangement joins TRBV2 to TRBJ1-6; no definite D call. Deletions cut 9 bases from V and 3 bases from J, with 15 bases between. Looked up from germline, CDR1 is SNHLY and CDR2 is FYNNEI. The CDR3 spans 15 residues. This CDR3 is CASTREGLYNSPLHF. Here the CDR3 DNA reads TGTGCCAGTACTCGGGAAGGTCTCTATAATTCACCCCTCCACTTT.

This chain links TRBV6-5 with TRBJ1-1; perhaps TRBD1 as D (5 bases). Between the trimmed V and J ends, which lost 2 bases and 5 bases, there was a span of 12 bases. Germline V gene sequence: CDR1 MNHEY, CDR2 SVGAGI. The CDR3 length is 14 residues. In DNA form, the CDR3 reads TGTGCCAGCAGTTACGGGGGACCTAGGACTGAAGCTTTCTTT. Protein product: CASSYGGPRTEAFF.

This clone was seen a handful of times. The V call is TRBV18, the J call TRBJ2-5, with 8 bases lining up with TRBD2. This CDR3 has 15 amino acids. With V trimmed by 3 bases and J by 5 bases, 8 bases remained unmatched. Per germline, CDR1 KGHSH and CDR2 LQKENI. CDR3 region: CASSPDGGARETQYF. Written as DNA, the CDR3 is TGTGCCAGCTCACCGGACGGGGGGGCCAGGGAGACCCAGTACTTC. The whole variable domain, remainder taken from reference TRBV18 and TRBJ2-5, is NAGVMQNPRHLVRRRGQEARLRCSPMKGHSHVYWYRQLPEEGLKFMVYLQKENIIDESGMPKERFSAEFPKEGPSILRIQQVVRGDSAAYFCASSPDGGARETQYFGPGTRLLVL.